What follows are 7 T cell receptor beta chains derived from one specimen sequenced in a study of cytomegalovirus exposure and HLA in healthy donors. Data came from immunoSEQ multiplex PCR; TCRdb stores just in-frame clones and leaves some out. The table records about 170,000 clones, about 88% of them present only once. Sequenced sample: PBMCs. The receptors were gathered from a woman aged 18-29 years in good health and CMV-seronegative.

The V call is TRBV7-9, the J call TRBJ1-1; 7 bases map to TRBD1. The junction had 11 bases not matched to a gene; V was cut back by 6 bases and J by 1 base. Germline assignment: CDR1 SEHNR and CDR2 FQNEAQ (reference sequence). This CDR3 has 16 residues. In DNA form, the CDR3 reads TGTGCCAGCAGTCCACAGGGGAAAGGGCGGAACACTGAAGCTTTCTTT. Translated, it gives CASSPQGKGRNTEAFF.

The CDR3 loop is CASSSDQKRTSGGARRTDTQYF. The CDR3 nucleotides are TGCGCCAGCAGCTCCGATCAAAAAAGGACTAGCGGGGGGGCTCGGCGCACAGATACGCAGTATTTT. The chain has TRBV5-1 and TRBJ2-3; 15 nucleotides align to TRBD2. After removal of 3 bases from V and 1 base from J, the junction contained 18 bases not matched to a gene. From germline, CDR1 is SGHRS and CDR2 YFSETQ. The CDR3 has 22 amino acids.

The chain employs TRBV6-1 and TRBJ1-2; no reliable D call. This CDR3 comprises 12 residues. Trimming removed 2 bases at V and 4 bases at J, with 5 bases between. Germline-derived CDR1 and CDR2 are MNHNS and SASEGT. CDR3 amino acids: CASSEPGYGYTF. The CDR3 DNA reads TGTGCCAGCAGTGAACCGGGCTATGGCTACACCTTC.

V gene TRBV7-3 combines with J gene TRBJ2-1, with D possibly TRBD2 on 6 matching bases. The V end lost 5 bases, the J end lost 7 bases, and 12 bases lay between the germline ends. Per germline, CDR1 SGHTA and CDR2 FQGTGA. The CDR3 is 13 residues long. The DNA of the CDR3 is TGTGCCAGCAGCCGTAGCGGAATTAATGAGCAGTTCTTC. Translated, it gives CASSRSGINEQFF.

This clone was counted a single time. This chain links TRBV4-1 with TRBJ2-7, with TRBD2 matching 9 bases. Trimming took 8 bases from V and 2 from J; bases not matched to a gene: 13. Germline CDR1 is MGHRA and CDR2 is YSYEKL. This CDR3 is built from 16 residues. CDR3: CASGREAGGTPYEQYF. The CDR3 DNA reads as TGCGCCAGCGGACGTGAAGCGGGAGGCACACCCTACGAGCAGTACTTC.

The rearrangement links TRBV6-5 to TRBJ1-1; TRBD1 is a possible D gene (5 bases). Germline loops: CDR1 MNHEY, CDR2 SVGAGI. Trimming took off 5 bases at V and 4 bases at J, with 11 bases between the two ends. The CDR3 totals 13 residues. The CDR3 loop reads CASSTPGGTEAFF. As DNA, the CDR3 is TGTGCCAGCAGTACCCCCGGGGGCACTGAAGCTTTCTTT.

CDR3 DNA: TGTGCCAGTAGTACATCGGACAGGATCAATCAGCCCCAGCATTTT. Residues: CASSTSDRINQPQHF. The J gene is TRBJ1-5, the V gene TRBV19, with 7 bases fitting TRBD1. The V and J ends lost 4 bases and 3 bases, in that order; junction bases with no gene match: 6. CDR3 length: 15 amino acids. The V gene's germline CDR1 is LNHDA and CDR2 SQIVND (reference sequence).